A single sample is the source of the 18 T cell receptor beta chains below, sequenced in a study of shared clonotypes between healthy human individuals (dated by TCRdb to 2018 to 2021). The library was obtained by the immunoSEQ multiplex PCR assay. The source is immuneACCESS, and TCRdb retained only in-frame sequences with V and J called. Part of the clones is not carried over; for the studies checked, unresolved V genes explain less than half of this, and the remainder is unexplained. In all, the sample holds some 630,000 clones, and approximately 96% of those were seen once. Roughly 0.1% of the sample rests with the top ten. CD8 naive samples were CD45RO-negative cells positively selected for CCR7, giving a CD45RA+CCR7+ population that excluded TemRA cells. Sequencing input: naive CD8+ T cells sorted from blood. The cell subset or site label on this specimen signifies: CD45RA+CCR7+. The receptors stem from a woman in her thirties in good health.

This clone was observed once. This chain links TRBV9 with TRBJ2-7; no reliable D call. V was pared by 3 bases and J by 0 bases, with 7 bases between. The CDR3 totals 13 residues. Per germline, CDR1 SGDLS and CDR2 YYNGEE. The CDR3 loop is CASSGPSSYEQYF. Written as DNA, the CDR3 is TGTGCCAGCAGCGGACCATCCTCCTACGAGCAGTACTTC.

On this clone: Other nucleotide sequences from this sample produce the same CDR3. The chain joins TRBV27 to TRBJ2-7; 7 bases fit TRBD1. V lost 3 bases, J lost 6 bases, and 5 bases stayed unmatched. The CDR3 runs 13 residues. Germline CDR1 MNHEY, CDR2 SMNVEV (reference sequence). In DNA, the CDR3 is TGTGCCAGCAGTTTGTCCACAGGGGCCGAGCAGTACTTC. It translates to CASSLSTGAEQYF.

The V and J genes are TRBV5-4 and TRBJ2-7; 8 nucleotides match TRBD1. Trimming removed 0 bases from V and 2 bases from J; junction bases left unmatched: 1. There are 14 residues in the CDR3. Germline CDR1 reads SGHNT; CDR2 reads YYREEE (reference sequence). CDR3 sequence: CASSLGTGTYEQYF. The CDR3 DNA reads as TGTGCCAGCAGCTTGGGGACAGGGACCTACGAGCAGTACTTC.

This chain uses TRBV7-9 with TRBJ2-2; the D is unclear. V was pared by 5 bases and J by 0 bases, with 22 bases between. Germline loops: CDR1 SEHNR, CDR2 FQNEAQ (reference sequence). The CDR3 totals 19 residues. As DNA, the CDR3 is TGTGCCAGCAGCCTTAACAACCCCTCAGGCTATGCGAACACCGGGGAGCTGTTTTTT. Its translation: CASSLNNPSGYANTGELFF.

The chain has TRBV27 and TRBJ2-2; D is perhaps TRBD2 (7 bases). This CDR3 region has 20 residues. V was cut by 6 bases and J by 0 bases, with 26 bases left in between. CDR1 MNHEY and CDR2 SMNVEV come from the germline V gene (reference sequence). CDR3 sequence: CASSTLGGQANIPNTGELFF. The DNA of the CDR3 is TGTGCCAGCAGCACCCTCGGGGGGCAGGCCAACATCCCGAACACCGGGGAGCTGTTTTTT.

The chain employs TRBV4-1 and TRBJ1-1; TRBD1 matches 8 bases. V lost 4 bases to trimming and J lost 1 base; unmatched junction nucleotides: 5. Germline V gives CDR1 MGHRA, CDR2 YSYEKL. The CDR3 extends over 15 amino acids. CDR3 protein: CASSLQQGGNTEAFF. The CDR3 DNA sequence: TGCGCCAGCAGCCTCCAACAGGGGGGGAACACTGAAGCTTTCTTT.

The chain links TRBV29-1 to TRBJ1-2; no firm D call. The CDR3 spans 14 residues. Trimming pared 0 bases from V and 4 bases from J, leaving 12 bases between. CDR1 is SQVTM and CDR2 is ANQGSEA in the germline V gene. The DNA of the CDR3 is TGCAGCGTTGAAGATGATGGCAGAAGCTATGGCTACACCTTC. Its protein is CSVEDDGRSYGYTF.

This clone occurred once. This sequence joins TRBV10-1 and TRBJ2-1; the D gene is possibly TRBD1 (6 bases). Germline lookup yields CDR1 WNHNN and CDR2 SYGVQD (reference sequence). The CDR3 length is 13 residues. V shed 1 base and J shed 7 bases, with 8 bases lying between them. The CDR3, as DNA: TGCGCCAGCAGTGAGTACAGGGCGAATGAGCAGTTCTTC. This sequence encodes CASSEYRANEQFF.

CDR3 nucleotide sequence: TGTGCCAGCAGCCTCCTGGCGCGACCCTACAATGAGCAGTTCTTC. Protein sequence: CASSLLARPYNEQFF. The rearrangement uses TRBV11-2 and TRBJ2-1; D unresolved. This CDR3 spans 15 amino acids. V lost 5 bases and J 2 bases, leaving 13 bases between the germline ends. Germline loops: CDR1 SGHAT, CDR2 FQNNGV.

The chain combines TRBV27 with TRBJ2-7, with D uncertain. The CDR3 spans 14 residues. In germline, CDR1 is MNHEY, CDR2 SMNVEV (reference sequence). V was pared by 3 bases and J by 2 bases, with 11 bases between. The DNA of the CDR3 is TGTGCCAGCAGTTTTGGAGCAGCCGCCTACGAGCAGTACTTC. As protein: CASSFGAAAYEQYF.

CDR3 in amino acids: CASSIDATDLLGGYTF. The CDR3 DNA reads TGTGCCAGTAGTATAGACGCGACGGACCTACTGGGGGGCTACACCTTC. The chain uses TRBV19 and TRBJ1-2, with D uncertain. The CDR3 sequence is 16 residues long. V lost 0 bases to trimming and J lost 8 bases, with 19 bases between them. Germline-derived CDR1 and CDR2 are LNHDA and SQIVND (reference sequence).

This chain uses TRBV5-6 with TRBJ1-6; tentatively, D is TRBD1 (5 bases). Germline V CDR1 and CDR2: SGHDT, YYEEEE. V lost 0 bases, J lost 7 bases, and 5 bases lay in between. This CDR3 comprises 13 residues. CDR3: CASSLGGNSPLHF. Written as DNA, the CDR3 is TGTGCCAGCAGCTTGGGGGGGAATTCACCCCTCCACTTT.

This chain connects TRBV4-1 to TRBJ2-1; the match to TRBD1 covers 9 bases. V gave up 4 bases and J gave up 7 bases; unmatched junction bases: 11. The germline CDR1 and CDR2 sequences are MGHRA and YSYEKL. This CDR3 is 16 amino acids long. The CDR3 spells CASSLSPGQGWNEQFF. The CDR3 coding sequence is TGCGCCAGCAGCCTTTCACCGGGACAGGGTTGGAATGAGCAGTTCTTC.

The chain carries TRBV27 and TRBJ2-5; 8 nucleotides match TRBD2. The germline V gene has CDR1 MNHEY and CDR2 SMNVEV (reference sequence). CDR3 size: 13 residues. The V gene end was trimmed by 3 bases and the J gene end by 5 bases; junction bases not matched to a gene: 2. CDR3 residues: CASSFSGGETQYF. DNA of the CDR3: TGTGCCAGCAGTTTCTCGGGGGGGGAGACCCAGTACTTC.

The chain has TRBV29-1 and TRBJ2-5; 11 positions agree with TRBD1. The J call may be incorrect, as the DNA end agrees better with TRBJ2-7. CDR1 is SQVTM, CDR2 ANQGSEA, per germline. The CDR3 totals 14 residues. CDR3 DNA: TGCAGCGTTTCCGGGACAGGGGGTATGTACGAGCAGTACTTC. It is translated as CSVSGTGGMYEQYF.

The J gene is TRBJ1-1, the V gene TRBV27, with 9 bases that match TRBD1. Germline CDR1 MNHEY, CDR2 SMNVEV (reference sequence). Trimming cost V 2 bases and J 4 bases; bases outside gene matches: 5. The CDR3 is made up of 15 amino acids. CDR3 residues: CASSLATGGGTEAFF. The CDR3 DNA is TGTGCCAGCAGTTTAGCGACAGGGGGTGGCACTGAAGCTTTCTTT.

This clone was counted a single time. The chain is built from TRBV9 and TRBJ2-2, with 7 bases matching TRBD2. Germline values: CDR1 SGDLS, CDR2 YYNGEE. The CDR3 runs 13 residues. Trimming took 4 bases from V and 7 from J; bases not matched to a gene: 4. CDR3 nucleotide sequence: TGTGCCAGCAGCTCCGGGGGGATCGGGGAGCTGTTTTTT. It is translated as CASSSGGIGELFF.

A note on this clone: Different DNA sequences within this sample yield the same CDR3. The rearrangement links TRBV2 to TRBJ1-1; TRBD1 matches at 7 bases. Germline loops: CDR1 SNHLY, CDR2 FYNNEI. The CDR3 loop spans 13 amino acids. V lost 6 bases to trimming and J lost 1 base; unmatched junction nucleotides: 2. The CDR3 reads CASSWTGNTEAFF. CDR3 coding DNA: TGTGCCAGCAGCTGGACAGGGAACACTGAAGCTTTCTTT.